Sequencing of this TCR beta chain was carried out in a study of blood T cell repertoires in COVID-19. Looking at the study overall: The United States, Italy and Spain provided the acute and convalescent COVID-19 samples. T cells, B-cell-depleted T cells, or PBMCs provided the cDNA or gDNA that served as material.

Original handling: Reference gene primers were amplified, and this amplification served to estimate nucleated cell counts. Produced via immunoSEQ multiplex PCR; TCRdb's table is partial and in-frame only. V and J calls and clone size are given by that table; D and trimming were obtained from the DNA. The table has 150,000 to 250,000 clones, 70% to 85% seen once. In germline, CDR1 is MNHEY, CDR2 SVGAGI. Losses at the gene ends were 2 bases for V and 3 bases for J; bases not matched to a gene: 4. CDR3 length: 15 amino acids. The source material was peripheral blood. The TCR originated in a human donor with acute or convalescent COVID-19. The donor label of this sample is uncertain. The rearrangement joins TRBV6-5 to TRBJ1-1; 9 nucleotides align to TRBD1. The CDR3 loop reads CASSYLQGAHTEAFF. DNA for the CDR3: TGTGCCAGCAGTTACCTACAGGGGGCGCACACTGAAGCTTTCTTT.